The present TCR beta chain was sequenced within a study of T-cell reconstitution after alpha-beta-depleted transplantation in children. Library preparation (for TCRbeta) was performed with unique molecular identifiers. Each CDR3 protein gets one entry after TCRdb re-called the PCR reads with MiXCR. The top ten hold 2.5% to 3.5% of the sample, which has 450,000 to 600,000 distinct CDR3 sequences, approximately 20% seen once. CDR3 length: 14 amino acids. Germline loops: CDR1 DFQATT, CDR2 SNEGSKA (reference sequence). With 2 bases removed from V and 3 bases from J, the gap between germline ends came to 8 bases.

This chain uses TRBV20-1 with TRBJ2-6, with D possibly TRBD2 on 5 matching bases. The sample consisted of PBMCs from the stem cell graft donor, taken from the stem cell graft. This TCR was recovered from a human donor who donated a stem cell graft to a child with acute lymphoblastic leukemia. The CDR3 DNA is TGCAGTGCTAGAAGGCGGGTTGGGGCCAACGTCCTGACTTTC. Translated, it gives CSARRRVGANVLTF.